Each of the 21 T cell receptor beta chains below was sequenced from the same sample in a study of blood T cells in healthy people across ages. Together with a sample-barcoded 5' primer, a J-beta primer mix was included in a second PCR lasting about 7 to 12 cycles. TCRdb reanalysed the 5' RACE reads using MiXCR and keeps one entry per CDR3 protein. The repertoire holds more than 900,000 distinct CDR3 sequences, with around 29% as singletons. The data also belong to a second study, concerning T cells of mothers and their children.

Specimen: blood. These TCRs come from a woman aged 40 to 55 in good health.

This clonotype has at least ten counts. The chain uses TRBV7-2 and TRBJ2-7, with TRBD1 matching 8 bases. This CDR3 is 14 amino acids long. V was clipped by 5 bases and J by 5 bases; unmatched bases: 8. Germline loops: CDR1 SGHTA, CDR2 FQGNSA. DNA of the CDR3: TGTGCCAGCAGCCACGGACAGGGTGTCCACGAGCAGTACTTC. Its translation is CASSHGQGVHEQYF.

The chain is built from TRBV20-1 and TRBJ1-2; TRBD1 is a possible D gene (5 bases). CDR1 is DFQATT, CDR2 SNEGSKA, per germline (reference sequence). Trimming cost V 6 bases and J 12 bases, with 20 bases left between them. The CDR3 runs to 12 residues. CDR3 in DNA: TGCAGTGCAAACTTCAGGGCTCCCTATAACACCTTC. Residues: CSANFRAPYNTF.

This clonotype turned up a few times. CDR3 bases: TGTGCCAGCACTGTGACGGGGCTTCTCTACGAGCAGTACTTC. This encodes CASTVTGLLYEQYF. The chain employs TRBV2 and TRBJ2-5, with D perhaps TRBD1 or TRBD2 (5 bases each). The better agreement between TRBJ2-7 and the DNA end casts doubt on the J call. This CDR3 is 14 amino acids long. Per the germline V gene, CDR1 is SNHLY and CDR2 is FYNNEI.

The chain combines TRBV7-2 with TRBJ2-1; 9 bases are a match to TRBD2. CDR1 and CDR2 from the germline V gene are SGHTA and FQGNSA. V shed 5 bases and J 6 bases; nucleotides not matched to a gene: 11. This CDR3 is 16 amino acids long. This chain's CDR3 is CASSPTARTSANEQFF. Written as DNA, the CDR3 is TGTGCCAGCAGCCCGACGGCAAGGACTAGCGCCAATGAGCAGTTCTTC.

This clonotype was counted only a few times. At one end, the junction sequence differs from germline, possibly due to a read error. The chain employs TRBV18 and TRBJ2-1, with a tentative D call TRBD2 (5 bases). The CDR3 has 17 residues. The germline gives CDR1 KGHSH, CDR2 LQKENI. The CDR3 nucleotides read TGTACCAGCTCACCCCTGGTTGGAGCGGACCAGTACAATGAGCAGTTCTTC. It encodes CTSSPLVGADQYNEQFF.

This clonotype was observed once. A single base separates this from a much larger clone, so it may be a read error. The V and J genes are TRBV3-1 and TRBJ2-1; D remains unclear. The CDR3 totals 12 residues. Trimming took off 4 bases at V and 10 bases at J, with 11 bases between the two ends. Germline assignment: CDR1 LGHDT and CDR2 YNNKEL (reference sequence). The CDR3 is CASSLSYYEQFF. The CDR3 DNA sequence: TGTGCCAGCAGCCTTTCATACTACGAGCAGTTCTTC.

At least ten counts were recorded for this clonotype. This sequence joins TRBV7-3 and TRBJ2-2, with D tentatively TRBD2 (5 bases). The CDR3 has 15 amino acids. Trimming pared 6 bases from V and 4 bases from J, leaving 15 bases between. Germline CDR1 and CDR2: SGHTA and FQGTGA. The DNA for the CDR3 is TGTGCCAGCAGGAGCCGGACTCTTCGCACCGGGGAGCTGTTTTTT. Translated, it gives CASRSRTLRTGELFF. Full variable domain (missing parts from reference TRBV7-3 and TRBJ2-2): GAGVSQTPSNKVTEKGKYVELRCDPISGHTALYWYRQSLGQGPEFLIYFQGTGAADDSGLPNDRFFAVRPEGSVSTLKIQRTERGDSAVYLCASRSRTLRTGELFFGEGSRLTVL.

The V gene is TRBV28, the J gene TRBJ2-1, with TRBD2 matching over 7 bases. This CDR3 has 16 residues. V trimming: 3 bases; J trimming: 1 base; junction bases outside the gene matches: 6. Germline V gene sequence: CDR1 MDHEN, CDR2 SYDVKM. CDR3 DNA: TGTGCCAGCAGTTTGGCGATCGGGGGGTCCTACAATGAGCAGTTCTTC. It yields the protein CASSLAIGGSYNEQFF.

This clonotype was observed a few times. The chain has TRBV5-5 and TRBJ1-5; no clear D. Germline V gene lookup returns CDR1 SGHKS and CDR2 YYEKEE (reference sequence). V was cut by 3 bases and J by 3 bases, with 10 bases left in between. The CDR3 length is 14 residues. The CDR3 sequence: CASSSTSPNQPQHF. CDR3 nucleotide sequence: TGTGCCAGCAGCTCCACTAGTCCCAATCAGCCCCAGCATTTT.

This clonotype was seen more than once but under ten times. This rearrangement joins TRBV7-3 to TRBJ2-3; 13 bases are shared with TRBD2. Trimming at V came to 5 bases and at J to 3 bases, leaving 14 bases not matched to a gene. Germline-derived CDR1 and CDR2 are SGHTA and FQGTGA. The CDR3 is 19 amino acids. The CDR3 is CASSLYTRTSGGSTDTQYF. The CDR3 bases are TGTGCCAGCAGCCTCTACACTAGGACTAGCGGGGGTTCGACAGATACGCAGTATTTT.

The sample holds a few counts of this clonotype. The CDR3 DNA is TGTGCCAGCAGCTTAGGGACCTCCTATAGCTATGGCTACACCTTC. It encodes CASSLGTSYSYGYTF. The chain recombines TRBV5-5 with TRBJ1-2; perhaps TRBD1 as D (5 bases). V was clipped by 2 bases and J by 4 bases, with 15 bases between them. Germline-derived CDR1 and CDR2 are SGHKS and YYEKEE (reference sequence). CDR3 size: 15 residues.

This clonotype showed up just a few times. This chain uses TRBV28 with TRBJ2-1; D gene ambiguous. Trimming removed 3 bases at V and 4 bases at J, with 19 bases between. The CDR3 covers 17 residues. The germline CDR1 and CDR2 sequences are MDHEN and SYDVKM. The CDR3: CASSFSPPSKLYNEQFF. DNA of the CDR3: TGTGCCAGCAGTTTTTCCCCTCCTAGTAAACTATACAATGAGCAGTTCTTC.

This clonotype came up once. V and J are TRBV20-1 and TRBJ2-7, with TRBD2 matching 13 bases. The J call is uncertain, as TRBJ2-5 better fits the DNA end. The germline V gene has CDR1 DFQATT and CDR2 SNEGSKA (reference sequence). The CDR3 length is 16 residues. The CDR3 DNA reads as TGCAGTGCGAGGGGTCGCACTAGCGGGGGGGCGGAGACCCAGTACTTC. The encoded protein is CSARGRTSGGAETQYF.

To note about this clonotype: One base away lies a much larger clone, so this may be a sequencing read error. This sequence joins TRBV6-4 and TRBJ2-1; perhaps TRBD2 as D (5 bases). This CDR3 comprises 11 residues. The germline gives CDR1 MRHNA, CDR2 SNTAGT. Trimming took 10 bases from V and 4 from J, leaving 8 bases between them. The CDR3 DNA reads TGTGCCAACGGGGATTACAATGAGCAGTTCTTC. Translation: CANGDYNEQFF.

This clonotype was observed at least ten times. This chain connects TRBV27 to TRBJ2-5; perhaps TRBD2 as D (5 bases). The germline V and J ends were trimmed by 2 bases and 3 bases, with 16 bases remaining between them. Germline lookup yields CDR1 MNHEY and CDR2 SMNVEV (reference sequence). This CDR3 spans 16 amino acids. This CDR3 reads CASSLVPGSSKETQYF. The CDR3 DNA follows: TGTGCCAGCAGTTTAGTACCGGGATCGTCCAAAGAGACCCAGTACTTC.

There are many counts of this clonotype. The J gene is TRBJ2-5, the V gene TRBV5-1; 9 bases match TRBD1. The CDR3 length is 15 residues. CDR1 and CDR2 (germline): SGHRS, YFSETQ. The V segment lost 4 bases and the J segment 2 bases; nucleotides outside the gene matches: 6. In nucleotides, the CDR3 is TGCGCCAGCAGCCCGGGGACAGGGAGACAAGAGACCCAGTACTTC. This codes for CASSPGTGRQETQYF. The whole variable domain, filled in from reference TRBV5-1 and TRBJ2-5, reads KAGVTQTPRYLIKTRGQQVTLSCSPISGHRSVSWYQQTPGQGLQFLFEYFSETQRNKGNFPGRFSGRQFSNSRSEMNVSTLELGDSALYLCASSPGTGRQETQYFGPGTRLLVL.

Here the CDR3 reads CASSQELGLSNYGYTF. As DNA, the CDR3 is TGTGCCAGCAGCCAAGAATTGGGACTCTCTAACTATGGCTACACCTTC. This chain uses TRBV4-2 with TRBJ1-2, with D possibly being TRBD1 (5 bases). Germline CDR1 and CDR2: LGHNA and YNFKEQ. Trimming removed 0 bases at V and 0 bases at J, with 11 bases between. The CDR3 sequence is 16 residues long.

The chain employs TRBV4-1 and TRBJ1-2; 9 nucleotides match TRBD1. Germline V gene data show CDR1 as MGHRA and CDR2 as YSYEKL. V was pared by 0 bases and J by 0 bases, with 5 bases of the junction left unmatched. The CDR3 consists of 17 residues. The CDR3 nucleotides are TGCGCCAGCAGCCAAGACCTCCGGACAGGGGCTAACTATGGCTACACCTTC. This sequence encodes CASSQDLRTGANYGYTF.

The CDR3 DNA sequence: TGTGCCAGCAGTCCTCGGCCGGGACAGAGAATTTACGAGCAGTACTTC. This codes for CASSPRPGQRIYEQYF. The chain is built from TRBV12-3 or TRBV12-4 and TRBJ2-7; 7 nucleotides agree with TRBD1. V shed 5 bases, J shed 4 bases, and the junction held 14 bases outside the gene matches. There are 16 residues in the CDR3.

This clonotype was counted at least ten times. V gene TRBV20-1 combines with J gene TRBJ1-2; D call uncertain. In germline, CDR1 is DFQATT, CDR2 SNEGSKA (reference sequence). This CDR3 has 11 amino acids. Trimming cost V 3 bases and J 7 bases, with 9 bases left between them. The CDR3 sequence is CSARQFGGYTF. DNA of the CDR3: TGCAGTGCTAGGCAGTTCGGTGGCTACACCTTC.

Details on this clonotype: A single base separates this from a much larger clone, so it may be a read error. The chain is built from TRBV7-9 and TRBJ2-4, with TRBD2 matching 7 bases. The better agreement between TRBJ2-7 and the DNA end casts doubt on the J call. The V gene's germline CDR1 is SEHNR and CDR2 FQNEAQ (reference sequence). The CDR3 length is 13 residues. The CDR3 DNA sequence: TGTGCCGGCAGCTCGGCGGGGGTCGACGAGCAGTACTTC. Translation: CAGSSAGVDEQYF.